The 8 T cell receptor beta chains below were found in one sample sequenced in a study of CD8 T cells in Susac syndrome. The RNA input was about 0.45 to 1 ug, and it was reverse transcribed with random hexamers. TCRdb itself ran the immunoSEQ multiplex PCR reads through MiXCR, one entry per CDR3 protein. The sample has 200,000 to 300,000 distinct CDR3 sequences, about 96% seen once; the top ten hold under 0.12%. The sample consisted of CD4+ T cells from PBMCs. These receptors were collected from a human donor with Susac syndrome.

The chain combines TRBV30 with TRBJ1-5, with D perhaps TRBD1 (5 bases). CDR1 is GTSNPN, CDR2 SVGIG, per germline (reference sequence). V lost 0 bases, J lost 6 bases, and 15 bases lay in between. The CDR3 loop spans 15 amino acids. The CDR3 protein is CAWSVGTFGSQPQHF. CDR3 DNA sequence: TGTGCCTGGAGTGTTGGGACCTTTGGAAGTCAGCCCCAGCATTTT.

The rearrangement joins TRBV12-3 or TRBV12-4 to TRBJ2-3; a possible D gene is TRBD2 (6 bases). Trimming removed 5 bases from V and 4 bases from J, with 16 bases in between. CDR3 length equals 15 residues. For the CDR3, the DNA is TGTGCCAGCAGTGGGGACTTCCTTCACTCAGATACGCAGTATTTT. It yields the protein CASSGDFLHSDTQYF.

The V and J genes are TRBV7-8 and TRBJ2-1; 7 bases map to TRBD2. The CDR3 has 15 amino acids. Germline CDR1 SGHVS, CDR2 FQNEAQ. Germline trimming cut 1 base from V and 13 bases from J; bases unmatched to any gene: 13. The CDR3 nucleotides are TGTGCCAGCAGCTTAGTGGGCCTAGCGGTTTTGTTCCAGTTCTTC. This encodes CASSLVGLAVLFQFF.

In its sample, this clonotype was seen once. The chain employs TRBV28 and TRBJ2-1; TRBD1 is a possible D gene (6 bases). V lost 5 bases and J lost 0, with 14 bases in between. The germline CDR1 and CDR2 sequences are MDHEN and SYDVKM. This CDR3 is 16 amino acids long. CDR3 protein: CASSQDSLSSYNEQFF. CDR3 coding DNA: TGTGCCAGCAGTCAGGACAGCCTGAGCTCCTACAATGAGCAGTTCTTC.

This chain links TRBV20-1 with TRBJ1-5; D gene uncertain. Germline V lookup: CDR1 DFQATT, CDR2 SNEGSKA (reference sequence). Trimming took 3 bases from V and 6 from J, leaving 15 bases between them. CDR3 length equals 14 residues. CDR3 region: CSARSGGPGQPQHF. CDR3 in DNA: TGCAGTGCTAGGTCCGGAGGGCCAGGTCAGCCCCAGCATTTT.

CDR3 DNA sequence: TGTGCCAGTCACTCCGAGGGACGGGCCTACGAGCAGTACTTC. This encodes CASHSEGRAYEQYF. The chain combines TRBV25-1 with TRBJ2-7; D may correspond to TRBD1 or TRBD2 (5 bases each). The germline V and J ends were trimmed by 9 bases and 2 bases, with 17 bases remaining between them. Germline values: CDR1 MGHDK, CDR2 SYGVNS. This CDR3 is 14 amino acids long.

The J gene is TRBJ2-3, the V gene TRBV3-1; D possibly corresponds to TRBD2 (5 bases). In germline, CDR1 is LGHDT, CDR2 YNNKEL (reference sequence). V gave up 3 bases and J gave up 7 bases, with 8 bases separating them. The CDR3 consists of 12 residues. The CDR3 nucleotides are TGTGCCAGCAGCCAGACCGGGAATACGCAGTATTTT. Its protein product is CASSQTGNTQYF.

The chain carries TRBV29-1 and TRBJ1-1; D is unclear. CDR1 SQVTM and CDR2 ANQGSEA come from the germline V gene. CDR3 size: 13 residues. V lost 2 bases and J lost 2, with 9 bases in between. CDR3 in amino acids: CSVEFNSNTEAFF. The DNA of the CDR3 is TGCAGCGTTGAATTTAACAGCAACACTGAAGCTTTCTTT.